These 13 T cell receptor beta chains were all obtained from the same sample, sequenced in a study of blood T cell repertoires in COVID-19. Sequenced by immunoSEQ multiplex PCR; TCRdb stores in-frame clones only, minus some. The data contain roughly 140,000 clones, 90% of them singletons. Source material: peripheral blood. Every receptor here comes from a woman aged 80 or over with acute or convalescent COVID-19.

The J gene is TRBJ2-2, the V gene TRBV6-2 or TRBV6-3, with D possibly TRBD2 on 5 matching bases. The CDR3 runs to 15 residues. Germline values: CDR1 MNHEY, CDR2 SVGEGT. V dropped 5 bases and J dropped 1 base, with 11 bases sitting between them. Here the CDR3 DNA reads TGTGCCAGCAGTGCCCGGGGTTTGAACACCGGGGAGCTGTTTTTT. This sequence encodes CASSARGLNTGELFF.

The chain combines TRBV7-9 with TRBJ2-2; TRBD1 matches 9 bases. Germline values: CDR1 SEHNR, CDR2 FQNEAQ (reference sequence). The CDR3 runs 15 residues. J was trimmed by 6 bases and V by 5 bases; bases with no gene match: 7. The CDR3: CASSQGQGSAGELFF. The DNA for the CDR3 is TGTGCCAGCAGCCAAGGACAGGGGTCGGCCGGGGAGCTGTTTTTT.

The rearrangement joins TRBV6-5 to TRBJ2-1; 7 nucleotides agree with TRBD1. Trimming removed 0 bases from V and 7 bases from J; junction bases left unmatched: 6. The CDR3 contains 15 residues. Germline assignment: CDR1 MNHEY and CDR2 SVGAGI. CDR3 residues: CASSYSGNRGNEQFF. The DNA of the CDR3 is TGTGCCAGCAGTTACTCGGGCAACAGGGGAAATGAGCAGTTCTTC.

The rearrangement links TRBV3-1 (or the pseudogene TRBV3-2) to TRBJ1-5, with D maybe TRBD1 (6 bases). The V end was cut by 4 bases, the J end by 7 bases, with 14 bases between. The CDR3 sequence is 14 residues long. Germline V gene lookup returns CDR1 LGHDT and CDR2 YNNKEL (reference sequence). The CDR3 bases are TGTGCCAGCAGCCTCGGACAGCCAGGCCAGCCCCAGCATTTT. It codes for CASSLGQPGQPQHF.

DNA for the CDR3: TGTGCCAGCAGCTTATTCGCGGGAGGCGGGGAGCTGTTTTTT. The encoded protein is CASSLFAGGGELFF. This rearrangement joins TRBV7-9 to TRBJ2-2; 8 bases match TRBD2. The CDR3 consists of 14 residues. Per the germline V gene, CDR1 is SEHNR and CDR2 is FQNEAQ (reference sequence). V was pared by 2 bases and J by 7 bases, with 3 bases of the junction left unmatched.

Only one count was recorded for this clone. CDR3 loop: CASSFMDGTGGQNEQFF. The CDR3 DNA sequence: TGTGCCAGCAGCTTTATGGACGGGACAGGGGGTCAGAATGAGCAGTTCTTC. The chain is built from TRBV11-2 and TRBJ2-1, with TRBD1 identical over 11 bases. Germline CDR1 reads SGHAT; CDR2 reads FQNNGV. The CDR3 spans 17 residues. Trimming cost V 3 bases and J 7 bases; bases outside gene matches: 11.

The rearrangement links TRBV15 to TRBJ2-2; 8 bases are a match to TRBD1. After removal of 3 bases from V and 5 bases from J, the junction contained 8 bases not matched to a gene. Germline V lookup: CDR1 LNHNV, CDR2 YYDKDF (reference sequence). The CDR3 consists of 16 residues. The CDR3 here is CATSRGTGRGTGELFF. The CDR3 DNA sequence: TGTGCCACCAGCAGGGGGACAGGCCGGGGGACCGGGGAGCTGTTTTTT.

The chain joins TRBV4-3 to TRBJ1-3; no clear D gene. This CDR3 has 13 residues. Germline lookup yields CDR1 LGHNA and CDR2 YSLEER. V was trimmed by 0 bases and J by 10 bases, leaving 10 bases between them. CDR3 sequence: CASSQDREATIYF. The CDR3 DNA sequence: TGCGCCAGCAGCCAAGATCGGGAGGCAACCATATATTTT.

The gene calls are TRBV7-2 and TRBJ2-7; D possibly corresponds to TRBD2 (6 bases). The germline V gene encodes CDR1 SGHTA and CDR2 FQGNSA. The CDR3 covers 16 residues. V dropped 2 bases and J dropped 0 bases, with 14 bases sitting between them. CDR3: CASSLPLGGVSYEQYF. The CDR3 nucleotides read TGTGCCAGCAGCTTACCCCTGGGGGGAGTCTCCTACGAGCAGTACTTC.

The rearrangement links TRBV28 to TRBJ1-3; D might be TRBD1 (5 bases). In germline, CDR1 is MDHEN, CDR2 SYDVKM. This CDR3 comprises 15 residues. Trimming left V 7 bases short and J 0 bases short, with 13 bases between. CDR3 sequence reads: CASKGHTNSGNTIYF. CDR3 DNA: TGTGCCAGCAAAGGACATACCAACTCTGGAAACACCATATATTTT.

The chain combines TRBV3-1 (or the pseudogene TRBV3-2) with TRBJ1-3; D possibly corresponds to TRBD1 (6 bases). Trimming shortened V by 5 bases and J by 1 base, and 9 bases separated the two germline ends. The CDR3 sequence is 14 residues long. Germline values: CDR1 LGHDT, CDR2 YNNKEL (reference sequence). The CDR3: CASSFRGSGNTIYF. CDR3 nucleotide sequence: TGTGCCAGCAGCTTCAGGGGTTCTGGAAACACCATATATTTT.

This clone has only a few counts. The chain joins TRBV5-1 to TRBJ2-2, with D uncertain. The germline gives CDR1 SGHRS, CDR2 YFSETQ. The CDR3 loop spans 15 amino acids. V shed 2 bases and J shed 3 bases, with 11 bases lying between them. The CDR3: CASSFGSRHTGELFF. DNA for the CDR3: TGCGCCAGCAGCTTCGGGTCGAGGCACACCGGGGAGCTGTTTTTT.

This chain links TRBV3-1 (or the pseudogene TRBV3-2) with TRBJ2-5, with TRBD2 matching over 7 bases. With V trimmed by 5 bases and J by 2 bases, 11 bases remained unmatched. The CDR3 is made up of 16 amino acids. The germline gives CDR1 LGHDT, CDR2 YNNKEL (reference sequence). In DNA, the CDR3 is TGTGCCAGCAGCACCTACGGAGCGGGGATGCAAGAGACCCAGTACTTC. Translation: CASSTYGAGMQETQYF.